Listed below are T cell receptor beta chains from one sample, sequenced in a study of control samples from healthy donors and cancer patients. The table came from immunoSEQ multiplex PCR; TCRdb's copy has only in-frame clones and leaves some out. This table holds roughly 100,000 clones, about four fifths found once. Sequencing was done on a sample of blood. The receptor source for this set is a woman between 45 and 60 years old in good health. CDR3s include the opening cysteine and the closing phenylalanine or tryptophan. The D gene is left open where the match is weak. Clone sizes are given selectively: once, few, many, or a class where the clone is expanded.

d_gene: NA; v_gene: TRBV24-1; abundance: NA; j_gene: TRBJ2-1; CDR3nt: TGTGCCACCAGTGATGGGGATGAGCAGTTCTTC; CDR3aa: CATSDGDEQFF
d_gene: NA; v_gene: TRBV28; abundance: NA; j_gene: TRBJ1-5; CDR3nt: TGTGCCAGCAGCACACGAGGTTCGCTTCAGCCCCAGCATTTT; CDR3aa: CASSTRGSLQPQHF
d_gene: NA; v_gene: TRBV6-2/TRBV6-3; abundance: NA; j_gene: TRBJ2-4; CDR3nt: TGTGCCAGCAGTTACTCATCCAAGGGACTAGCCAAAAACATTCAGTACTTC; CDR3aa: CASSYSSKGLAKNIQYF
d_gene: TRBD2; v_gene: TRBV6-5; abundance: NA; j_gene: TRBJ2-7; CDR3nt: TGTGCCACCCAGCGGGGGAGCATGGGACGCTACGAGCAGTACTTC; CDR3aa: CATQRGSMGRYEQYF
d_gene: NA; v_gene: TRBV24-1; abundance: NA; j_gene: TRBJ1-2; CDR3nt: TGTGCCACCAGTGATCATGACATGTTGTATGGCTACACCTTC; CDR3aa: CATSDHDMLYGYTF
d_gene: NA; v_gene: TRBV12-3/TRBV12-4; abundance: NA; j_gene: TRBJ2-1; CDR3nt: TGTGCCAGCAGCCCAGGGCGTTACAATGAGCAGTTCTTC; CDR3aa: CASSPGRYNEQFF
d_gene: NA; v_gene: TRBV6-2/TRBV6-3; abundance: once; j_gene: TRBJ2-7; CDR3nt: TGTGCCAGCAGTTACTCGAGGGGGAGCGGGAAGGGGGTCTACGAGCAGTACTTC; CDR3aa: CASSYSRGSGKGVYEQYF
d_gene: NA; v_gene: TRBV19; abundance: NA; j_gene: TRBJ1-2; CDR3nt: TGTGCCAGTAGTATTGAGACAGCACTCTATGGCTACACCTTC; CDR3aa: CASSIETALYGYTF
d_gene: TRBD2; v_gene: TRBV30; abundance: few; j_gene: TRBJ2-7; CDR3nt: TGTGCCTGGAGTAAATCCGGGGGGGGGTACGAGCAGTACTTC; CDR3aa: CAWSKSGGGYEQYF
d_gene: NA; v_gene: TRBV7-3; abundance: NA; j_gene: TRBJ2-3; CDR3nt: TGTGCCAGCAGCTTGCACACAGATACGCAGTATTTT; CDR3aa: CASSLHTDTQYF
d_gene: NA; v_gene: TRBV5-4; abundance: few; j_gene: TRBJ1-2; CDR3nt: TGTGCCAGCACCAAATCTCGGGGGAACTATGGCTACACCTTC; CDR3aa: CASTKSRGNYGYTF
d_gene: TRBD1; v_gene: TRBV27; abundance: NA; j_gene: TRBJ1-1; CDR3nt: TGTGCCAGCAGTTTCCGGGACAGCGAAGCTTTCTTT; CDR3aa: CASSFRDSEAFF
d_gene: TRBD1; v_gene: TRBV5-5; abundance: NA; j_gene: TRBJ1-2; CDR3nt: TGTGCCAGCCGACCCGTGAACCGGGACAGGGTTCTTAACTATGGCTACACCTTC; CDR3aa: CASRPVNRDRVLNYGYTF